Listed below are T cell receptor beta chains from one sample, sequenced in a study of blood T cells in healthy people across ages. TCRdb reprocessed the 5' RACE reads via MiXCR and lists one record per CDR3 protein. The sample contains almost 800,000 distinct CDR3 sequences, 58% of which appear only once. The specimen was blood. Receptor source: a man aged 30-40 years in good health. Each CDR3 is given with its conserved first and last residue. A D gene is named only where the DNA matches it firmly. For some rows the clone size is stated as once, few or many, or as a class when expanded; others skip it.

size | J | V | D | CDR3 | DNA
. | TRBJ2-3 | TRBV29-1 | TRBD2 | CSVHLLTSGRSADTQYF | TGCAGCGTTCATCTCCTCACTAGCGGGAGGAGCGCAGATACGCAGTATTTT
few | TRBJ2-7 | TRBV9 | . | CASGQFYYEQYF | TGTGCCAGCGGACAGTTCTACTACGAGCAGTACTTC
. | TRBJ1-1 | TRBV10-3 | . | CATSRREKGTEAFF | TGTGCCACCTCAAGGAGGGAAAAGGGCACTGAAGCTTTCTTT
. | TRBJ2-7 | TRBV7-2 | TRBD2 | CASSSQAGVGYEQYF | TGTGCCAGCAGCTCGCAAGCGGGAGTGGGCTACGAGCAGTACTTC
few | TRBJ2-1 | TRBV4-2 | . | CASSQVTSYYNEQFF | TGTGCCAGCAGCCAAGTGACTAGTTATTACAATGAGCAGTTCTTC
. | TRBJ1-2 | TRBV14 | TRBD1 | CVSSLRTGGLFYGYTF | TGTGTCAGCAGCCTTCGAACAGGGGGGCTTTTCTACGGCTACACCTTC
. | TRBJ2-7 | TRBV7-8 | TRBD2 | CASSPEAGGNEQYF | TGTGCCAGCAGCCCGGAGGCGGGAGGAAACGAGCAGTACTTC
. | TRBJ2-7 | TRBV20-1 | . | CSARAPRGPPYEQYF | TGCAGTGCTAGGGCGCCCAGGGGACCCCCGTACGAGCAGTACTTC
. | TRBJ2-1 | TRBV5-5 | TRBD2 | CASSPPLAGSFNEQFF | TGTGCCAGCAGCCCCCCCTTAGCGGGGTCTTTCAATGAGCAGTTCTTC
. | TRBJ1-4 | TRBV28 | . | CASSVSRGVGEKLFF | TGTGCCAGCAGTGTAAGCAGGGGAGTCGGTGAAAAACTGTTTTTT
few | TRBJ2-3 | TRBV6-1 | TRBD2 | CASSLLLAGEGDTQYF | TGTGCCAGCAGCCTGCTACTAGCGGGAGAAGGAGATACGCAGTATTTT
. | TRBJ2-4 | TRBV4-3 | TRBD1 | CASSSNDREPNIQYF | TGCGCCAGCAGCAGCAACGACAGGGAGCCCAACATTCAGTACTTC
. | TRBJ2-1 | TRBV5-6 | TRBD2 | CASSLVAGPLAGGHEQFF | TGTGCCAGCAGCTTGGTTGCGGGTCCACTAGCGGGAGGACATGAGCAGTTCTTC
. | TRBJ2-7 | TRBV20-1 | . | CSARVGTGYEQYF | TGCAGTGCTAGAGTAGGGACTGGGTACGAGCAGTACTTC
few | TRBJ2-7 | TRBV20-1 | . | CSAPPTGGNRGPTYEQYF | TGCAGTGCCCCCCCTACGGGGGGAAACAGGGGTCCTACCTACGAGCAGTACTTC
. | TRBJ2-5 | TRBV7-6 | . | CASSYAEGQETQYF | TGTGCCAGCAGCTATGCGGAGGGACAAGAGACCCAGTACTTC
few | TRBJ2-7 | TRBV3-1 | . | CASSQRAGSDRGFTYEQYF | TGTGCCAGCAGCCAACGAGCCGGATCGGATCGGGGGTTCACCTACGAGCAGTACTTC
. | TRBJ2-7 | TRBV3-1 | TRBD1 | CASSQPGQTYEQYF | TGTGCCAGCAGCCAGCCGGGACAGACCTACGAGCAGTACTTC
. | TRBJ2-7 | TRBV12-3/TRBV12-4 | TRBD1 | CASSSAGTGGYEQYF | TGTGCCAGCAGTTCCGCCGGGACAGGGGGCTACGAGCAGTACTTC
. | TRBJ1-1 | TRBV2 | . | CASDRNTEAFF | TGTGCCAGCGACCGAAACACTGAAGCTTTCTTT
. | TRBJ2-3 | TRBV20-1 | TRBD2 | CSARAPLAGGIDTQYF | TGCAGTGCACGCGCCCCTCTAGCGGGAGGTATAGATACGCAGTATTTT
few | TRBJ2-1 | TRBV29-1 | . | CSVDRPRGADEQFF | TGCAGCGTTGATAGACCTCGGGGGGCAGATGAGCAGTTCTTC
. | TRBJ2-4 | TRBV12-3/TRBV12-4 | TRBD1 | CASSLFMGQGAGGTKNIQYF | TGTGCCAGCAGTTTGTTCATGGGACAGGGGGCTGGTGGGACCAAAAACATTCAGTACTTC
. | TRBJ2-3 | TRBV6-1 | TRBD1 | CASTRDRGSDTQYF | TGTGCCAGCACCCGGGACAGGGGGTCGGATACGCAGTATTTT